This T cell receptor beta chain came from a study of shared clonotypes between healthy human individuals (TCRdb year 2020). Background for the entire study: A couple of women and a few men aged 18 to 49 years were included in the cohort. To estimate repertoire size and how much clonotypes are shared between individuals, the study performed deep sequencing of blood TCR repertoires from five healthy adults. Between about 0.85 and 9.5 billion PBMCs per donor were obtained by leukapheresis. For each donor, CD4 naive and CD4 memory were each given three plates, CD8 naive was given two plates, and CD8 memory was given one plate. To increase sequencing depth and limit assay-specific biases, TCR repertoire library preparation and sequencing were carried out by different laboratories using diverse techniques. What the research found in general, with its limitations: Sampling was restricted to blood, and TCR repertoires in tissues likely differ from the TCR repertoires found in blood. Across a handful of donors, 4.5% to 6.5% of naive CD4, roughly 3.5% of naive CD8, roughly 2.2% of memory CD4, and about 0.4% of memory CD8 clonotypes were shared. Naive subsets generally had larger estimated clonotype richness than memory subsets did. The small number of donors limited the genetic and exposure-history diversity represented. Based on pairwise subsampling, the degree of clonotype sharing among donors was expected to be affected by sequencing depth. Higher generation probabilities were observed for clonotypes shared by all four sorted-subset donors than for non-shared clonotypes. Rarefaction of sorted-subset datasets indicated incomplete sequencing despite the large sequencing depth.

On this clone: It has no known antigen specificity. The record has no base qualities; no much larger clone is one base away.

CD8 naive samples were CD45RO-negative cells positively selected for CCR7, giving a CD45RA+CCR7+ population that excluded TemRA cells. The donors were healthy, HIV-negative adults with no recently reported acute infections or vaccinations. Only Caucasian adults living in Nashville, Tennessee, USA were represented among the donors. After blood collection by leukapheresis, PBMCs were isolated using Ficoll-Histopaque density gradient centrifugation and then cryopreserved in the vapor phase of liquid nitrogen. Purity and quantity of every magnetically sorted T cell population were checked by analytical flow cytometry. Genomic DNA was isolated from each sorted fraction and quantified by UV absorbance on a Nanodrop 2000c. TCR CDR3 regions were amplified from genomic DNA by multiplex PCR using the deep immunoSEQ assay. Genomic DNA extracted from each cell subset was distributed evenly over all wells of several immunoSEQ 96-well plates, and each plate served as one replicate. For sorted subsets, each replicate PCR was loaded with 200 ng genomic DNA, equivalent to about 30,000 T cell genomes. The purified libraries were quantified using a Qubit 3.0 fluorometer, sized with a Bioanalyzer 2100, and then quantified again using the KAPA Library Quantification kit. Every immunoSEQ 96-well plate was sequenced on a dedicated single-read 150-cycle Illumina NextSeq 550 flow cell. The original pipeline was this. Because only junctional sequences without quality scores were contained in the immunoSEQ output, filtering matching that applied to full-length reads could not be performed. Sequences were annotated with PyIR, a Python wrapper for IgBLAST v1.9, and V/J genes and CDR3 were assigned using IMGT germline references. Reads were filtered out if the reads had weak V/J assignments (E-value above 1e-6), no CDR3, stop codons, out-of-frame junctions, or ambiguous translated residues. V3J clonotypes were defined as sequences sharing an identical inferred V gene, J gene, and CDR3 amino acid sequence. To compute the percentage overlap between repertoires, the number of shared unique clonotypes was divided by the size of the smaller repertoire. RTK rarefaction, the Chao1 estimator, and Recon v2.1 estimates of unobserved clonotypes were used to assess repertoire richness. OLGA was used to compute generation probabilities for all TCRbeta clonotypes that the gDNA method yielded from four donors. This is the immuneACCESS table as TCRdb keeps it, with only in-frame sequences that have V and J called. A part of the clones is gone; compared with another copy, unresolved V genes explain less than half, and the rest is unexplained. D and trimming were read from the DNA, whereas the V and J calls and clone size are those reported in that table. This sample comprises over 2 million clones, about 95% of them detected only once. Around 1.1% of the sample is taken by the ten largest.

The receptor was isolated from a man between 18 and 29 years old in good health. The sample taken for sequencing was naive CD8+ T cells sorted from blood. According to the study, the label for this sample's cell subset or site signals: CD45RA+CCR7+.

Read as DNA, the sequence is TGTGCCACCGGACAGGGGGGGAACTCCTACGAGCAGTACTTC. It encodes CATGQGGNSYEQYF. This chain joins TRBV28 to TRBJ2-7; TRBD1 fits 10 bases in the junction. From the cysteine up to the phenylalanine, the CDR3 has a length of 14 residues. The sequence is cut down to CDR3 DNA, 42 bases in frame from base 1. The germline V gene provides CDR1 MDHEN and CDR2 SYDVKM. The junction shows trimming of 10 bases on V and 0 bases on J, and the gene matches do not reach 6 bases of it.